What follows are 5 T cell receptor beta chains derived from one specimen sequenced in a study of blood T cells in healthy people across ages. Together with a sample-barcoded 5' primer, a J-beta primer mix was included in a second PCR lasting about 6 to 11 cycles. Each CDR3 protein is one row after TCRdb ran MiXCR on the 5' RACE reads. This sample yields hundreds of thousands of distinct CDR3 sequences, of which around a quarter are seen a single time; under 10% belongs to the top ten. The same data also contributed to another study, on T cells of mothers and their children.

What was sequenced was blood. These receptors were taken from a boy younger than 18 in good health.

V is TRBV4-1 and J is TRBJ1-1; no definite D call. The ends were cut back, 1 base at V and 6 bases at J, with 9 bases in the middle. Germline CDR1 MGHRA, CDR2 YSYEKL. The CDR3 length is 13 residues. Here the CDR3 DNA reads TGCGCCAGCAGCCAAGTCGGGAAGGCTGAAGCTTTCTTT. Protein sequence: CASSQVGKAEAFF.

This clonotype was detected only a few times. This chain connects TRBV6-2 or TRBV6-3 to TRBJ2-1, with a tentative D call TRBD2 (6 bases). Near its end, the DNA agrees better with TRBJ2-7, so the J call may be wrong. The CDR3 totals 14 residues. Germline V CDR1 and CDR2: MNHEY, SVGEGT. The CDR3 DNA follows: TGTGCCAGCAGCTACAGGCGGGGAGTGAATGAGCAGTACTTC. Its protein is CASSYRRGVNEQYF.

This sequence joins TRBV6-5 and TRBJ2-5; D not resolved. Trimming pared 0 bases from V and 3 bases from J, leaving 8 bases between. Germline V gene data show CDR1 as MNHEY and CDR2 as SVGAGI. CDR3 length equals 14 residues. This CDR3 is CASSYSRVEETQYF. As DNA, the CDR3 is TGTGCCAGCAGTTACTCGCGAGTGGAAGAGACCCAGTACTTC.

This CDR3 is CASSLTGTGGGKLFF. The CDR3 coding sequence is TGTGCCAGCAGCCTAACCGGGACAGGGGGCGGCAAACTGTTTTTT. The genes are TRBV4-2 and TRBJ1-4; 12 bases are shared with TRBD1. V dropped 4 bases and J dropped 11; count of bases not matched to a gene: 8. This CDR3 is built from 15 residues. Germline V gene lookup returns CDR1 LGHNA and CDR2 YNFKEQ.

In its sample, this clonotype was seen a few times. CDR3 coding DNA: TGCGCCAGCAGGACTAGCGGCTACAATGAGCAGTTCTTC. It codes for CASRTSGYNEQFF. The chain carries TRBV5-1 and TRBJ2-5; 9 nucleotides agree with TRBD2. The J call may not be correct, given that the DNA end is closer to TRBJ2-1. This CDR3 is built from 13 residues. From germline, CDR1 is SGHRS and CDR2 YFSETQ.